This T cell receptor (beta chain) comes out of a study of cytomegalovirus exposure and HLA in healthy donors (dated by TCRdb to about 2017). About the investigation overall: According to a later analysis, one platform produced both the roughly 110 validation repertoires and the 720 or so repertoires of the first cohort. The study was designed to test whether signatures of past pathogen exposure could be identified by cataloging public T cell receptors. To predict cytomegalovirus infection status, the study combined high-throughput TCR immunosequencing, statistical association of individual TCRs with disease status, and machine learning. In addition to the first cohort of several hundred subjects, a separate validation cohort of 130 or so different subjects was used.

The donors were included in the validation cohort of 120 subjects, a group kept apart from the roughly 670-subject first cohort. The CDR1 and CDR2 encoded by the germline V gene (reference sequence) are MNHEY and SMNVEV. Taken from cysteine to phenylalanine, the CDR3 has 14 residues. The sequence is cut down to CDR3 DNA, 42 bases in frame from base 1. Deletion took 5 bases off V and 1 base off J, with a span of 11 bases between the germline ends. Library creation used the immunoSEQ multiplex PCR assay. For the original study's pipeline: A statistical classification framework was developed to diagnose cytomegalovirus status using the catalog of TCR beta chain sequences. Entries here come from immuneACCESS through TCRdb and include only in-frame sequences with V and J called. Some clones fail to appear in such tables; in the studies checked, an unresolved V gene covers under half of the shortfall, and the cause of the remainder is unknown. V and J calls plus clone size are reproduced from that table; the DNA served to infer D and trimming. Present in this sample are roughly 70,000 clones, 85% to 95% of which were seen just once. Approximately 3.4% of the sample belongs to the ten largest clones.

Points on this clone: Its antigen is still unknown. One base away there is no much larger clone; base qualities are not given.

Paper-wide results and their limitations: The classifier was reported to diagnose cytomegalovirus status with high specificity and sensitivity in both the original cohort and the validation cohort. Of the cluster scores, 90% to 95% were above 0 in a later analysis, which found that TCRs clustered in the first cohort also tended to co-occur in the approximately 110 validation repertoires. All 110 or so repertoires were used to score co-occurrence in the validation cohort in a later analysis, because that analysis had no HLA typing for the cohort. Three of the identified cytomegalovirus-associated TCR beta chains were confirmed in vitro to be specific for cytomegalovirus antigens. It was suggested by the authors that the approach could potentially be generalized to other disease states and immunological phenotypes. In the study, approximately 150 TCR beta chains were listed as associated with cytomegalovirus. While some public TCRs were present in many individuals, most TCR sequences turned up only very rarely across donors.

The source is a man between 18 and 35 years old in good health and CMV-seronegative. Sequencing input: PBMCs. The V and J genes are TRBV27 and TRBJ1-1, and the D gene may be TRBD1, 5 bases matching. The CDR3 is CASSLGGTNTEAFF. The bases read TGTGCCAGCAGTCTCGGCGGGACGAACACTGAAGCTTTCTTT.